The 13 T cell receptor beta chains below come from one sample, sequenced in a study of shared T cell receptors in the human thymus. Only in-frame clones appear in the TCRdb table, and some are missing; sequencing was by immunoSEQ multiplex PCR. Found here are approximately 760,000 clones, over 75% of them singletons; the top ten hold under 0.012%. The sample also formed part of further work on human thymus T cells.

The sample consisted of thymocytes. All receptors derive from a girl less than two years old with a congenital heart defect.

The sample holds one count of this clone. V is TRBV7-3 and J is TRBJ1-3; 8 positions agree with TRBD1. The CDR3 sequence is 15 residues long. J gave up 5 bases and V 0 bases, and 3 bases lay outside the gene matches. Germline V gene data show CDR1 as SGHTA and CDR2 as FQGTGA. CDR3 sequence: CASSLTGDRRNTIYF. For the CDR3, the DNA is TGTGCCAGCAGCTTAACAGGGGACAGGCGAAACACCATATATTTT.

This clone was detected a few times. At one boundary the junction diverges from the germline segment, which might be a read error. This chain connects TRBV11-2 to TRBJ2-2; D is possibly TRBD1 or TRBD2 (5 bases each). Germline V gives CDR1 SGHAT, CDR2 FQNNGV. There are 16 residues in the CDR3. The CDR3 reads CASSVDYRIFTGELFF. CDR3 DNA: TGTGCCAGCAGCGTAGACTACAGGATTTTCACCGGGGAGCTGTTTTTT.

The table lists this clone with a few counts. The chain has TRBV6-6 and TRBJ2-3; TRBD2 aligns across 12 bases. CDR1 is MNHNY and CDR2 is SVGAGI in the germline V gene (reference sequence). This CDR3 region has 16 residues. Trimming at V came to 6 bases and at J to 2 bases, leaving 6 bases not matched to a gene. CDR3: CASRPGLAGPTDTQYF. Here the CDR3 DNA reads TGTGCCAGCAGACCTGGACTAGCGGGGCCCACAGATACGCAGTATTTT.

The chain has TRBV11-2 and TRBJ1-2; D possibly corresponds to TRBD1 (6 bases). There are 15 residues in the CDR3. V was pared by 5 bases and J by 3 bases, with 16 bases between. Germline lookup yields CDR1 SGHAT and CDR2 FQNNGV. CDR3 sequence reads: CASSDLQGLDYGYTF. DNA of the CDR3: TGTGCCAGCAGCGACTTACAGGGCTTGGACTATGGCTACACCTTC.

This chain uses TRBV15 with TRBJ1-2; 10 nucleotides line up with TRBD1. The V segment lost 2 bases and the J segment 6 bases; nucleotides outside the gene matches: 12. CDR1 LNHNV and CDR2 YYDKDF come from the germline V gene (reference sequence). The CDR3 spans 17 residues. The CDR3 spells CATSRLRYRDRGDGYTF. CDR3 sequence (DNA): TGTGCCACCAGCAGACTAAGATATCGGGACAGGGGCGATGGCTACACCTTC. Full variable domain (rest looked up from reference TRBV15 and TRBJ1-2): DAMVIQNPRYQVTQFGKPVTLSCSQTLNHNVMYWYQQKSSQAPKLLFHYYDKDFNNEADTPDNFQSRRPNTSFCFLDIRSPGLGDTAMYLCATSRLRYRDRGDGYTFGSGTRLTVV.

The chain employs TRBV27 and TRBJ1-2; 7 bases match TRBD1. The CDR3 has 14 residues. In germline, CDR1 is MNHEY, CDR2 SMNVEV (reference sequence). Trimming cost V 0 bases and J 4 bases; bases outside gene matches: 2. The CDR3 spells CASSLSGTAYGYTF. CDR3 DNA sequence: TGTGCCAGCAGTTTATCGGGGACAGCCTATGGCTACACCTTC.

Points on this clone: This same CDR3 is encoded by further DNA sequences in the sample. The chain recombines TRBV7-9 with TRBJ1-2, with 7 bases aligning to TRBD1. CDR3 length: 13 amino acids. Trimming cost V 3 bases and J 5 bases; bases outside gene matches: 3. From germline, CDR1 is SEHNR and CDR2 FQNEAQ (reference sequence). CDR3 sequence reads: CASSLDRRYGYTF. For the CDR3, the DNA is TGTGCCAGCAGCTTGGACAGGAGGTATGGCTACACCTTC.

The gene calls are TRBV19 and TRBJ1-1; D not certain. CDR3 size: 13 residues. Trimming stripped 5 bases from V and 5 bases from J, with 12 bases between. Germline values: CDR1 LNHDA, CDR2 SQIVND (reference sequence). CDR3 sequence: CASSDDWRTEAFF. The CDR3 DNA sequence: TGTGCCAGTAGTGATGACTGGAGGACTGAAGCTTTCTTT.

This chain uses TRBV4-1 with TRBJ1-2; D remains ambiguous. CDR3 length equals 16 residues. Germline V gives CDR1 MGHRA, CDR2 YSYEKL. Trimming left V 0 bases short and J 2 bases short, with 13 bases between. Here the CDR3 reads CASSQDPEVSNYGYTF. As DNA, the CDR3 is TGCGCCAGCAGCCAAGATCCGGAGGTATCAAACTATGGCTACACCTTC.

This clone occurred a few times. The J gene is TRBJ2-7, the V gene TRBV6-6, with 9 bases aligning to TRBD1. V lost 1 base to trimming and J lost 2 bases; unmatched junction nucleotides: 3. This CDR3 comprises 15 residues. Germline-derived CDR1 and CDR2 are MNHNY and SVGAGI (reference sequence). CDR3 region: CASSYFRDRAYEQYF. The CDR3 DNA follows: TGTGCCAGCAGTTACTTCCGGGACAGGGCCTACGAGCAGTACTTC.

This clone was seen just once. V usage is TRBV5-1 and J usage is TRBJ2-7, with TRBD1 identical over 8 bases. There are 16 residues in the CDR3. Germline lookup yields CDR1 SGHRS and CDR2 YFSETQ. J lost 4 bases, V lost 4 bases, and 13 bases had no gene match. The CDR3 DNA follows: TGCGCCAGCAGCAGAACTCTCGACAGGGGACGGTACGAGCAGTACTTC. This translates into CASSRTLDRGRYEQYF.

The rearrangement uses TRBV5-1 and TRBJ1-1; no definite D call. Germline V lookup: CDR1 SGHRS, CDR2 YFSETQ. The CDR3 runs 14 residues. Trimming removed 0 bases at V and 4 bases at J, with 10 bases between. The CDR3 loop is CASSLGEPGTEAFF. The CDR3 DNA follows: TGCGCCAGCAGCTTGGGGGAGCCGGGCACTGAAGCTTTCTTT.

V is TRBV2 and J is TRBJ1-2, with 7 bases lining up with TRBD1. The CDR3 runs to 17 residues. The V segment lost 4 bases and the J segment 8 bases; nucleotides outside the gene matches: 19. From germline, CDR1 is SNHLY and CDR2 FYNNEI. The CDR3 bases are TGTGCCAGCAGTGCCCTTACAGGGGACCACGAGATAGAGGGCTACACCTTC. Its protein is CASSALTGDHEIEGYTF. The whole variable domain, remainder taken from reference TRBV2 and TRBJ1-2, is EPEVTQTPSHQVTQMGQEVILRCVPISNHLYFYWYRQILGQKVEFLVSFYNNEISEKSEIFDDQFSVERPDGSNFTLKIRSTKLEDSAMYFCASSALTGDHEIEGYTFGSGTRLTVV.